This T cell receptor beta chain was captured by sequencing in a study of blood T cell repertoires in COVID-19. Only in-frame clones appear in the TCRdb table, and some are missing; sequencing was by immunoSEQ multiplex PCR. The profile shows 210,000 or so clones, 85% to 90% of them singletons. The CDR3 runs to 15 residues. From germline, CDR1 is SGHNT and CDR2 YYREEE (reference sequence). Between the trimmed V and J ends, which lost 1 base and 5 bases, there was a span of 15 bases. Sequenced material: PBMCs or T cells enriched from blood (not recorded which). This sequence originates from a woman aged 45-65 years in a cohort exposed to, infected with or recovered from COVID-19 (not recorded which). This rearrangement joins TRBV5-4 to TRBJ1-1; D uncertain. The CDR3 sequence: CASSLSVGRETEAFF. CDR3 in DNA: TGTGCCAGCAGCTTGAGCGTTGGGAGAGAAACTGAAGCTTTCTTT.